The sequence of this T cell receptor (beta chain) was determined in a study of shared clonotypes between healthy human individuals (dated by TCRdb to 2019 to 2021). Looking at the study overall: A couple of women and three men aged 18 to 49 years were included in the cohort. Leukapheresis yielded between about 0.85 and 9 billion PBMCs per donor. For each donor, CD4 naive and CD4 memory were each given three plates, CD8 naive was given two plates, and CD8 memory was given one plate. Libraries were prepared and TCR repertoires were sequenced by different laboratories using diverse techniques, in order to increase sequencing depth and limit assay-specific biases. To estimate repertoire size and how much clonotype sharing occurs between individuals, the study deeply sequenced the blood TCR repertoires of several healthy adults. What the research found in general, with its limitations: Because the study included a small number of donors, the genetic and exposure-history diversity represented was limited. Compared with non-shared clonotypes, clonotypes shared by all four sorted-subset donors had higher generation probabilities. Pairwise subsampling led to the expectation that sequencing depth would affect the degree of clonotype sharing among donors. Naive subsets generally had larger estimated clonotype richness than memory subsets did. Rarefaction of sorted-subset datasets indicated incomplete sequencing despite the large sequencing depth. Sharing across a few donors was observed for 5% to 6.5% of naive CD4, 3% to 3.5% of naive CD8, over 2% of memory CD4, and around 0.44% of memory CD8 clonotypes. Sampling was restricted to blood, and TCR repertoires in tissues likely differ from the TCR repertoires found in blood.

To note about this clone: Its antigen has not been determined. No base qualities exist here, and no much larger clone lies one base off it.

CDR1 and CDR2 were assigned from the germline V gene (reference sequence) as MNHNY and SVGAGI. The CDR3 sequence holds 15 residues, the cysteine and phenylalanine included. The only DNA kept is the CDR3, 45 bases in frame from the first base. V lost 2 bases and J lost 8 bases; the stretch between them is 16 bases long. Using the deep immunoSEQ assay, multiplex PCR amplified TCR CDR3 regions from genomic DNA. Extracted genomic DNA from each cell subset was spread evenly across all wells of several immunoSEQ 96-well plates, with each plate serving as a replicate. For sorted subsets, each replicate PCR was loaded with approximately 190 ng genomic DNA, equivalent to some 31,000 T cell genomes. The purified libraries were quantified using a Qubit 3.0 fluorometer, sized with a Bioanalyzer 2100, and then quantified again using the KAPA Library Quantification kit. Every immunoSEQ 96-well plate was sequenced on a dedicated single-read 150-cycle Illumina NextSeq 550 flow cell. The published analysis was carried out like this. Because the immunoSEQ output included only junctional sequences and no quality scores, the filtering could not be the same as the filtering used for full-length reads. Sequences were annotated with PyIR, a Python wrapper for IgBLAST v1.9, and V/J genes and CDR3 were assigned using IMGT germline references. Any read was removed if the V/J assignment was weak (E-value above 1e-6), the CDR3 was missing, or the read contained stop codons, out-of-frame junctions, or ambiguous translated residues. V3J clonotypes were defined as sequences sharing an identical inferred V gene, J gene, and CDR3 amino acid sequence. To compute the percentage overlap between repertoires, the number of shared unique clonotypes was divided by the size of the smaller repertoire. Three approaches were used to assess repertoire richness: RTK rarefaction, the Chao1 estimator, and Recon v2.1 estimates of unobserved clonotypes. For all TCRbeta clonotypes obtained by the gDNA method from a few donors, generation probabilities were computed with OLGA. Sourced from immuneACCESS, this table was stored by TCRdb with only in-frame sequences that have V and J called. A share of the clones is absent; for the studies checked, an unresolved V gene accounts for under half, and the remainder has no known explanation. The V and J calls and the clone size are those of that table, but D and trimming were determined from the DNA. The sample includes about 2 million clones, with roughly 94% observed a single time. The ten largest clonotypes hold roughly 0.13% of the sample.

Healthy HIV-negative adults with no recently reported acute infections or vaccinations were included as donors. Every donor was a Caucasian adult living in Nashville, Tennessee, USA. Magnetic negative selection was used to enrich CD4+ T cells, after which naive cells were positively selected on CD45RA and the negative fraction became the memory subset. Blood was obtained by leukapheresis, after which PBMCs were separated by Ficoll-Histopaque density gradient centrifugation and cryopreserved in liquid nitrogen vapor phase. Purity and quantity of every magnetically sorted T cell population were checked by analytical flow cytometry. From each sorted fraction, genomic DNA was isolated and quantified by UV absorbance on a Nanodrop 2000c.

Here the chain combines TRBV6-6 and TRBJ2-1; the D region possibly corresponds to TRBD1 (6 bases align). The clonotype originates from a young man in good health. Source material: naive CD4+ T cells sorted from blood. Reading the label with the study, this specimen's cell subset or site is: CD45RA+ positively selected. The CDR3 region has the sequence CASSYPTRGVDEQFF. The DNA reads as follows: TGTGCCAGCAGTTACCCTACCAGGGGAGTTGATGAGCAGTTCTTC.